The 9 T cell receptor beta chains below were found in one sample sequenced in a study of T cell changes during pregnancy in multiple sclerosis. Generated by immunoSEQ multiplex PCR, the TCRdb table keeps only in-frame clones and is missing some. This sample has about 83,000 clones, with 91% found just once. The sample consisted of PBMCs, taken in the first trimester of pregnancy. The source of these receptors is a female donor in good health, serving as a control in a pregnancy study. Some clones in this sample may be carry-over from other donors' samples.

CDR3 region: CASSLTGSSGANVLTF. The CDR3 nucleotides read TGTGCCAGCAGCTTGACAGGTTCTTCTGGGGCCAACGTCCTGACTTTC. The rearrangement uses TRBV5-6 and TRBJ2-6; D is possibly TRBD1 (5 bases). Per the germline V gene, CDR1 is SGHDT and CDR2 is YYEEEE. The V end lost 1 base, the J end lost 1 base, and 9 bases lay between the germline ends. This CDR3 spans 16 amino acids.

CDR3 residues: CASSLGTSPHNTQYF. The CDR3 nucleotides are TGTGCCAGCAGTCTCGGGACTAGTCCACACAATACGCAGTATTTT. The chain has TRBV28 and TRBJ2-3, with 8 bases identical to TRBD2. V trimming: 5 bases; J trimming: 7 bases; junction bases outside the gene matches: 11. The CDR3 has 15 amino acids. Germline V gene data show CDR1 as MDHEN and CDR2 as SYDVKM.

The chain is built from TRBV5-8 and TRBJ1-2, with a weak D call TRBD1 (5 bases). V lost 2 bases and J 4 bases, leaving 9 bases between the germline ends. The CDR3 consists of 13 residues. CDR1 is SGHTS, CDR2 YDEGEE, per germline. The CDR3: CASSFRQSYGYTF. CDR3 sequence (DNA): TGTGCCAGCAGCTTTCGACAGTCCTATGGCTACACCTTC. Full variable domain (missing parts from reference TRBV5-8 and TRBJ1-2): EAGVTQSPTHLIKTRGQQATLRCSPISGHTSVYWYQQALGLGLQFLLWYDEGEERNRGNFPPRFSGRQFPNYSSELNVNALELEDSALYLCASSFRQSYGYTFGSGTRLTVV.

This chain uses TRBV29-1 with TRBJ2-3; D is undetermined. Germline CDR1 SQVTM, CDR2 ANQGSEA. Trimming took off 6 bases at V and 0 bases at J, with 13 bases between the two ends. The CDR3 is 14 amino acids. The CDR3 spells CSVPEDASTDTQYF. In DNA form, the CDR3 reads TGCAGCGTCCCCGAGGATGCTAGCACAGATACGCAGTATTTT.

The V call is TRBV2, the J call TRBJ2-7; the D gene is possibly TRBD1 (5 bases). Germline CDR1 is SNHLY and CDR2 is FYNNEI. The V end was cut by 2 bases, the J end by 3 bases, with 14 bases between. The CDR3 is 15 amino acids. CDR3 sequence: CASSEKGPRVYEQYF. The CDR3 DNA follows: TGTGCCAGCAGTGAAAAGGGCCCCAGGGTCTACGAGCAGTACTTC.

The chain has TRBV13 and TRBJ2-7, with D maybe TRBD2 (6 bases). The CDR3 is 12 residues long. CDR1 PRHDT and CDR2 FYEKMQ come from the germline V gene (reference sequence). With 2 bases removed from V and 9 bases from J, the gap between germline ends came to 11 bases. CDR3 sequence: CASSLSGEGQYF. CDR3 sequence (DNA): TGTGCCAGCAGCTTATCGGGGGAAGGGCAGTACTTC.

J is TRBJ2-3 and V is TRBV4-2; D is undetermined. There are 15 residues in the CDR3. Per germline, CDR1 LGHNA and CDR2 YNFKEQ. Trimming left V 1 base short and J 0 bases short, with 8 bases between. The CDR3 spells CASSQVLGSTDTQYF. The CDR3 DNA reads TGTGCCAGCAGCCAAGTACTCGGGAGCACAGATACGCAGTATTTT.

The rearrangement uses TRBV7-9 and TRBJ1-1; D is uncertain. This CDR3 contains 14 residues. Germline CDR1 and CDR2: SEHNR and FQNEAQ (reference sequence). The V and J ends lost 5 bases and 3 bases respectively, with 13 bases between them. CDR3 sequence (DNA): TGTGCCAGCAGCGCCTATCGGGTCGACACTGAAGCTTTCTTT. It is translated as CASSAYRVDTEAFF.

The chain is built from TRBV21-1 and TRBJ1-1; the table's D call, TRBD1, was not checked against the DNA. TRBV21-1 is listed as a pseudogene. The CDR3 is made up of 15 amino acids. Here the CDR3 reads CASSILQGQNTEAFF. CDR3 bases: TGTGCCAGCAGCATCTTACAGGGGCAGAACACTGAAGCTTTCTTT.